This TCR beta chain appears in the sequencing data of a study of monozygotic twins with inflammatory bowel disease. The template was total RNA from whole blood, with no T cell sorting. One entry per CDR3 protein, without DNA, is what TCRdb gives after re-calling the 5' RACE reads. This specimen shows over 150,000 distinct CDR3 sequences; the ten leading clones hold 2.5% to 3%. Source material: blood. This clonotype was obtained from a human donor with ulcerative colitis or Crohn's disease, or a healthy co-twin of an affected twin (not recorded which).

The CDR3 loop is CASSEGTGNNYEQYF. V usage is TRBV6-1 and J usage is TRBJ2-7; as DNA is missing, the TRBD1 call by TCRdb cannot be tested. CDR3 length: 15 amino acids. The germline CDR1 and CDR2 sequences are MNHNS and SASEGT.